This T cell receptor beta chain was recovered during a study of T cell repertoires in cytomegalovirus infection. Study context: Public TCR beta signatures indicated both CMV infection and matching HLA type.

One entry per CDR3 protein, called by TCRdb with MiXCR from the reads. The profile shows more than 150,000 distinct CDR3 sequences, about 28% of them singletons. CDR3 length: 13 amino acids. With 8 bases removed from V and 0 bases from J, the gap between germline ends came to 8 bases. Germline CDR1 reads SGHVS; CDR2 reads FNYEAQ. This clonotype occurred a few times. The TCR was taken from a human donor in good health (CMV status not recorded). Some clones in this sample may be carry-over from other donors' samples. Specimen: PBMCs. This rearrangement joins TRBV7-6 to TRBJ2-4; D gene uncertain. The CDR3 loop reads CASAILAKNIQYF. CDR3 sequence (DNA): TGTGCCAGCGCGATTCTAGCCAAAAACATTCAGTACTTC.